The entry below describes one T cell receptor (beta chain). Antigen specificity is unknown. This sample was included in a study of vaccination effects on CD4 cells after COVID-19. Whole-study context: Subjects were given two BNT162b2 or mRNA-1273 vaccine doses.

Some clones are missing from TCRdb's copy, which holds only in-frame ones; the method was immunoSEQ multiplex PCR. The sample consists of 55,000 or so clones, under 75% of them appearing once. Study-wide results and limits: Late post-vaccination, clones induced by infection and those induced by vaccine underwent marked clonal contraction.

Trimming took off 1 base at V and 7 bases at J, with 10 bases between the two ends. This CDR3 is 13 amino acids long. CDR1 is MGHRA and CDR2 is YSYEKL in the germline V gene. ViraFEST assay sequencing came after antigen-specific CD4+ T cells were expanded with viral peptide pools. After more than 9 days in culture, the CD4+ T cells were isolated. No vaccinee had earlier SARS-CoV-2 infection, and nucleocapsid antibodies were negative. Researchers reported culturing 1.5 million to 2 million PBMC in each well, adding 8 to 10 IU/ml IL-2 and approximately 10 ug/ml peptides. On both days 3 and 7, half of the culture medium was replaced with IL-2 medium.

Here the sequenced sample was CD4+ T cells from PBMCs cultured with SARS-CoV-2 spike peptides, taken before COVID-19 vaccination. The chain carries TRBV4-1 and TRBJ1-2; perhaps TRBD1 as D (5 bases). This receptor was taken from a human donor who received a COVID-19 vaccine. CDR3 sequence (DNA): TGCGCCAGCAGCCAAGCGGAGGGGACTGGCTACACCTTC. It specifies CASSQAEGTGYTF.